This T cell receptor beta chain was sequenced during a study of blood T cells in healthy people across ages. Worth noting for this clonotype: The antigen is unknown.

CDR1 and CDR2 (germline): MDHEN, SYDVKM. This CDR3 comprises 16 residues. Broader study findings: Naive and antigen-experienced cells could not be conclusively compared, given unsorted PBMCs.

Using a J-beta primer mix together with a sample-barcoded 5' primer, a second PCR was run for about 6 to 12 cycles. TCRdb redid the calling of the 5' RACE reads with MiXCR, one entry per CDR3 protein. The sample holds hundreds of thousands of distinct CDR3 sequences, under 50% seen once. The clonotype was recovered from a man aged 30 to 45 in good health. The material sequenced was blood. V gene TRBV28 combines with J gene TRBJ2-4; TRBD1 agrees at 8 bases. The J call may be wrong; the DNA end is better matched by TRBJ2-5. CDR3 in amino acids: CASSSMWTGSRETQYF. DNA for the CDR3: TGTGCCAGCAGTTCTATGTGGACAGGGAGCCGAGAGACCCAGTACTTC.